This T cell receptor beta chain comes out of a study of shared clonotypes between healthy human individuals. Study details: There were three CD4 naive, three CD4 memory, two CD8 naive and one CD8 memory plates per donor. Findings of the study overall: It was the non-shared clonotypes that had lower generation probabilities than clonotypes shared by all four donors. Naive subsets tended to show greater estimated richness than memory subsets.

Naive CD8 cells comprised CD45RO-negative, CCR7-positively selected cells, excluding terminally differentiated effector memory CD45RA+ cells. Each sample came from a Caucasian adult donor living in Nashville, Tennessee. The CDR3 has 16 amino acids. Germline CDR1 reads ENHRY; CDR2 reads SYGVKD. The V segment lost 6 bases and the J segment 6 bases; nucleotides outside the gene matches: 11. As for this clone: Its specificity is unknown.

Method: immunoSEQ multiplex PCR; TCRdb's copy keeps in-frame clones and lacks some. The data hold 550,000 to 750,000 clones, with less than 97% observed a single time. Input material: naive CD8+ T cells sorted from blood. V usage is TRBV10-3 and J usage is TRBJ2-2; the match to TRBD1 covers 9 bases. The clonotype comes from a woman aged 25 to 39 in good health. The CDR3 DNA sequence: TGTGCCATCAGAACAGGGGGCGCGGACGTCCCCGGGGAGCTGTTTTTT. It translates to CAIRTGGADVPGELFF.